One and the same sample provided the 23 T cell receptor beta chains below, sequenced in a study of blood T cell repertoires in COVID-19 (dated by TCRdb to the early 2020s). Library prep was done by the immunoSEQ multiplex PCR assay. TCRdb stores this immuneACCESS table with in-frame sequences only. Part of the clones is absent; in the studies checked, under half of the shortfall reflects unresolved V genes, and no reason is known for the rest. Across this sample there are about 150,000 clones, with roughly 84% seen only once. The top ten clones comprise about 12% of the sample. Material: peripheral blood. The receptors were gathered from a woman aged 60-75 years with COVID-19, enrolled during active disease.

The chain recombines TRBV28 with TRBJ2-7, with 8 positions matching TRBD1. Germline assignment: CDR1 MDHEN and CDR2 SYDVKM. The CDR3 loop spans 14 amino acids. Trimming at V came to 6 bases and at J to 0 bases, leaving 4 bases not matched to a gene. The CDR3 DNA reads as TGTGCCAGCAGGGGACAGGTTAGCTCCTACGAGCAGTACTTC. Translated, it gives CASRGQVSSYEQYF.

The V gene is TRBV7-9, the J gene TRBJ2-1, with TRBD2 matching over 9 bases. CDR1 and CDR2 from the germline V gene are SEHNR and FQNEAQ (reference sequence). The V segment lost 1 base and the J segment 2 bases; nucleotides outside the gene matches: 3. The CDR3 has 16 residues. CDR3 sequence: CASSLDKRGAYNEQFF. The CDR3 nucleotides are TGTGCCAGCAGCTTAGACAAGCGGGGGGCCTACAATGAGCAGTTCTTC.

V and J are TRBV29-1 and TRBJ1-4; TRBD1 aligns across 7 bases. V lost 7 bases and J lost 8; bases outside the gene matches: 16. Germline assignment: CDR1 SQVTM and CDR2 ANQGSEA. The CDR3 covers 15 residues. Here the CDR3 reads CSAGNRQGGGEKLFF. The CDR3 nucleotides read TGCAGCGCTGGAAATAGACAGGGAGGAGGAGAAAAACTGTTTTTT.

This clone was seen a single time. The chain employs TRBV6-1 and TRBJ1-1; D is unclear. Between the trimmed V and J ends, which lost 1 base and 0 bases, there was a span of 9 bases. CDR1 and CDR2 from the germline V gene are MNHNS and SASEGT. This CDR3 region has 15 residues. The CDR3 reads CASSEGGRLNTEAFF. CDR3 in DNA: TGTGCCAGCAGTGAAGGCGGCAGATTGAACACTGAAGCTTTCTTT.

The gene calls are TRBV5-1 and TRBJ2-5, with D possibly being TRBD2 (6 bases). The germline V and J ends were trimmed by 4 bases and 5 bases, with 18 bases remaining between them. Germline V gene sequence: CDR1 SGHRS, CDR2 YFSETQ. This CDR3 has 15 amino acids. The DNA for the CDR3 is TGCGCCAGCAGCCTCCGGGGGACTCCTCGGGAGACCCAGTACTTC. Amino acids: CASSLRGTPRETQYF. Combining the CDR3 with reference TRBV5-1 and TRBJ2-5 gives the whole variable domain KAGVTQTPRYLIKTRGQQVTLSCSPISGHRSVSWYQQTPGQGLQFLFEYFSETQRNKGNFPGRFSGRQFSNSRSEMNVSTLELGDSALYLCASSLRGTPRETQYFGPGTRLLVL.

The CDR3 DNA is TGTGCCAGCAGCTTACACAGGTCTGGAAACACCATATATTTT. Its translation: CASSLHRSGNTIYF. This chain joins TRBV7-2 and TRBJ1-3; a possible D gene is TRBD1 (5 bases). CDR3 length: 14 residues. Trimming took off 2 bases at V and 1 base at J, with 6 bases between the two ends. Germline CDR1 SGHTA, CDR2 FQGNSA.

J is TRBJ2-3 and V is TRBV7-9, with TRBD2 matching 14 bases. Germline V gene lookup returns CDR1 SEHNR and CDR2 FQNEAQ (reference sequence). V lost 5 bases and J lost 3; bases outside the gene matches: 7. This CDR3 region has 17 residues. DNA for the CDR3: TGTGCCAGCAGCCTCGGGACTAGCGGGAGTAGAACAGATACGCAGTATTTT. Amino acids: CASSLGTSGSRTDTQYF.

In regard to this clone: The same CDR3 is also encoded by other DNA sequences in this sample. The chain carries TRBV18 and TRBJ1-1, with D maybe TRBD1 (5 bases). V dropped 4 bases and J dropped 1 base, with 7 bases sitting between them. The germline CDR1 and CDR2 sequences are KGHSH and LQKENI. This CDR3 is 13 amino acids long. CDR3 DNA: TGTGCCAGCTCACTCGGACAGAACACTGAAGCTTTCTTT. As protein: CASSLGQNTEAFF.

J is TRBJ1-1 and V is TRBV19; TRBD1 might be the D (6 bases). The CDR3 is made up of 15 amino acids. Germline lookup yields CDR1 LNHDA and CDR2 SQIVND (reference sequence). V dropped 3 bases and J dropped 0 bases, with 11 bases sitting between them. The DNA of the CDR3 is TGTGCCAGTAGTATGGGGACAATAATGAACACTGAAGCTTTCTTT. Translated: CASSMGTIMNTEAFF.

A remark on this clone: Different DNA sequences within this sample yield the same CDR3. CDR3 sequence: CASSPQDTQYF. The CDR3, as DNA: TGTGCCAGCAGCCCGCAGGATACGCAGTATTTT. The rearrangement joins TRBV7-2 to TRBJ2-3; D gene ambiguous. V was trimmed by 5 bases and J by 6 bases, leaving 6 bases between them. The CDR3 extends over 11 amino acids. From germline, CDR1 is SGHTA and CDR2 FQGNSA.

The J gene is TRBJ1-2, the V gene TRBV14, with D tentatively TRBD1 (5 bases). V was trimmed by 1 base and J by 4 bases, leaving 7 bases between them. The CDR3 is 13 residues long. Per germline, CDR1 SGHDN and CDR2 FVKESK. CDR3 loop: CASSQGTPYGYTF. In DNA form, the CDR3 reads TGTGCCAGCAGCCAAGGGACACCCTATGGCTACACCTTC.

The CDR3 sequence is CASTPSGSIYEQYF. DNA for the CDR3: TGTGCCAGCACCCCGAGCGGGAGTATTTACGAGCAGTACTTC. This rearrangement joins TRBV6-5 to TRBJ2-7, with 8 bases identical to TRBD2. The CDR3 is 14 amino acids. The germline V gene encodes CDR1 MNHEY and CDR2 SVGAGI. V was clipped by 7 bases and J by 4 bases; unmatched bases: 9.

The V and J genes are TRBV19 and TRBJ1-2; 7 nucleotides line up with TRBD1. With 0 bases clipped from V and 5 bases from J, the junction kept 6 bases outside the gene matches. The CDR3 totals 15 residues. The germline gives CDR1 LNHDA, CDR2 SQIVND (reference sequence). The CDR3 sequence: CASSIDATGIYGYTF. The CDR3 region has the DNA TGTGCCAGTAGTATAGACGCGACAGGGATTTATGGCTACACCTTC.

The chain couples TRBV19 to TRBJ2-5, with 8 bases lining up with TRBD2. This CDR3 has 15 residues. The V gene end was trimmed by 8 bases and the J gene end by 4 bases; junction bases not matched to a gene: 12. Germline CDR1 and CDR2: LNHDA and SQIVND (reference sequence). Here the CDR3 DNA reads TGTGCCAGTGACTCGGGGAGCGGGAGTTTAGAGACCCAGTACTTC. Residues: CASDSGSGSLETQYF.

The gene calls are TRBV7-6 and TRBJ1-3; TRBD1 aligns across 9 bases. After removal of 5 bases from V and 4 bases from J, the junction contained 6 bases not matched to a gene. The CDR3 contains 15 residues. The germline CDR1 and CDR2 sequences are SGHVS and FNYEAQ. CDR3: CASSPRTGAGNTIYF. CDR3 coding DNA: TGTGCCAGCAGCCCCCGGACAGGGGCAGGAAACACCATATATTTT.

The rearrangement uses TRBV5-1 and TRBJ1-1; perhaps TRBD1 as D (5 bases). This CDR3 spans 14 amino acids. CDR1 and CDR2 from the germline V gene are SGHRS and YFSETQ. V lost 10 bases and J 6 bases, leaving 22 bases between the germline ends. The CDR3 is CARSVLGRGAEAFF. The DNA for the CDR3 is TGCGCCCGCTCAGTCCTGGGGCGGGGGGCTGAAGCTTTCTTT.

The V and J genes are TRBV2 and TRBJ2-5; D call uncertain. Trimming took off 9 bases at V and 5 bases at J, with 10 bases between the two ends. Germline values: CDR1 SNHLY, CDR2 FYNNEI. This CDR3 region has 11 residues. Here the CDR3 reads CARDIGETQYF. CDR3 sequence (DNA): TGTGCCAGAGACATTGGGGAGACCCAGTACTTC.

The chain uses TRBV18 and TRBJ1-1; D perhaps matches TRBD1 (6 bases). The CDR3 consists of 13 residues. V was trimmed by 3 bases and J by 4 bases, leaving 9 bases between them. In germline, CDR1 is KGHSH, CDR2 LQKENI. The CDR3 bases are TGTGCCAGCTCACCCCAGGGGACCACTGAAGCTTTCTTT. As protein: CASSPQGTTEAFF.

CDR3 coding DNA: TGTGCCAGCAGCTTAGATAGCACAAGCTCTGGAAACACCATATATTTT. It encodes CASSLDSTSSGNTIYF. The chain links TRBV7-9 to TRBJ1-3; no clear D gene. In germline, CDR1 is SEHNR, CDR2 FQNEAQ (reference sequence). The CDR3 contains 16 residues. V lost 1 base, J lost 0 bases, and 10 bases lay in between.

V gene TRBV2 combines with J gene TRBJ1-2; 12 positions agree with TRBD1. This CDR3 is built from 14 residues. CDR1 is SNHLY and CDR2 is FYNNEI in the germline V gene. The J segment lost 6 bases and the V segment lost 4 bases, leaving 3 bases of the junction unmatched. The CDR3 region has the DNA TGTGCCAGCAGTGGGGACAGGGGGCGAGATGGCTACACCTTC. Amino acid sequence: CASSGDRGRDGYTF.

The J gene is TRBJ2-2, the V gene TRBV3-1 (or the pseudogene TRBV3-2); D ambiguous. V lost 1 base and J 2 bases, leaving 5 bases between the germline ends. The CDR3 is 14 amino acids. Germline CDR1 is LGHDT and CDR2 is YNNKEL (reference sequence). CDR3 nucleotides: TGTGCCAGCAGCCAAGTATTAAACACCGGGGAGCTGTTTTTT. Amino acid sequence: CASSQVLNTGELFF.

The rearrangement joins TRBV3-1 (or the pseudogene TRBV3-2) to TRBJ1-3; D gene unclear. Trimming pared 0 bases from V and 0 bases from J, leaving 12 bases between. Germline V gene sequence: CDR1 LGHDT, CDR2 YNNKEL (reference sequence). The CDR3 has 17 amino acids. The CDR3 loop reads CASSQEGGYFSGNTIYF. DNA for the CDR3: TGTGCCAGCAGCCAAGAGGGAGGATACTTCTCTGGAAACACCATATATTTT.

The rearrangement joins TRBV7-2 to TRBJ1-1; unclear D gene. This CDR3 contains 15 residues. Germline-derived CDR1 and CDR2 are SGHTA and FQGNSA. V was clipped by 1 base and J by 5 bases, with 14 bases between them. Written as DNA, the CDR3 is TGTGCCAGCAGCTTAGAATCTTCGGGAGGGACTGAAGCTTTCTTT. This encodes CASSLESSGGTEAFF.